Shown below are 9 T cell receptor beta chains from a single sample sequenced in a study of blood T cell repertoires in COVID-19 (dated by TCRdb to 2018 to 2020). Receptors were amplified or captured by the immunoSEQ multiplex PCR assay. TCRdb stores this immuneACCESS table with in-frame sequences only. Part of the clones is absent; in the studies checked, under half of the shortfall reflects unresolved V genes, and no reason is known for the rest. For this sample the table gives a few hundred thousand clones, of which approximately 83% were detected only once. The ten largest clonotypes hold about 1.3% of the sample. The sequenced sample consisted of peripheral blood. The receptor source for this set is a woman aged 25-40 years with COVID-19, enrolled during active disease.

The CDR3 region has the DNA TGTGCCAGCCAGATGGGGGGGACCGGGGAGCTGTTTTTT. Protein sequence: CASQMGGTGELFF. The genes are TRBV6-5 and TRBJ2-2; 7 bases agree with TRBD2. The CDR3 runs to 13 residues. Looked up from germline, CDR1 is MNHEY and CDR2 is SVGAGI. The junction had 5 bases not matched to a gene; V was cut back by 8 bases and J by 5 bases.

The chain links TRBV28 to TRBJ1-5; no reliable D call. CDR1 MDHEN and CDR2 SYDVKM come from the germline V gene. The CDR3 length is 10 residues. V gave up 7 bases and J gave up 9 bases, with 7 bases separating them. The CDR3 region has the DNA TGTGCCAGCAACAGTTGGCCCCAGCATTTT. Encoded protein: CASNSWPQHF.

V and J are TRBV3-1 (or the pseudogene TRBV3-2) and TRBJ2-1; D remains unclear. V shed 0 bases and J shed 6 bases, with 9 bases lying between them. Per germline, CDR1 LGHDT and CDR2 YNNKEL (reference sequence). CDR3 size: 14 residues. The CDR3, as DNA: TGTGCCAGCAGCCAAGACCCGGTCTCCAATGAGCAGTTCTTC. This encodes CASSQDPVSNEQFF.

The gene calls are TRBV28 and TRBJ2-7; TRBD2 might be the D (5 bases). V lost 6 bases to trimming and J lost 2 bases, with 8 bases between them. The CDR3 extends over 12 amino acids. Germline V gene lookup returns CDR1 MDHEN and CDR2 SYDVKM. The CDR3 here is CASRQEAYEQYF. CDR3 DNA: TGTGCCAGCAGGCAGGAGGCCTACGAGCAGTACTTC.

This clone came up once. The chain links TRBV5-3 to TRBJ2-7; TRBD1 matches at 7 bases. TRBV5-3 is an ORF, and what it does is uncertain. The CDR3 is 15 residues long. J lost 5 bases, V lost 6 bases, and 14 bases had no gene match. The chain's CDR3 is CARTPPVRGSHEQYF. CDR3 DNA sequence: TGTGCCAGAACCCCTCCGGTCAGGGGGTCCCACGAGCAGTACTTC.

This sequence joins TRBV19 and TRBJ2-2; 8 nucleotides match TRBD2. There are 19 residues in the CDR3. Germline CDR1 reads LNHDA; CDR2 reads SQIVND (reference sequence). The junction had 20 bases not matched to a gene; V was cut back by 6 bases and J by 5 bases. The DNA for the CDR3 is TGTGCCAGTAGCTTTGGGTTAGCGGGACTTCAAAGCCTAACCGGGGAGCTGTTTTTT. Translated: CASSFGLAGLQSLTGELFF. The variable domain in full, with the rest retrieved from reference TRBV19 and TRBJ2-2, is DGGITQSPKYLFRKEGQNVTLSCEQNLNHDAMYWYRQDPGQGLRLIYYSQIVNDFQKGDIAEGYSVSREKKESFPLTVTSAQKNPTAFYLCASSFGLAGLQSLTGELFFGEGSRLTVL.

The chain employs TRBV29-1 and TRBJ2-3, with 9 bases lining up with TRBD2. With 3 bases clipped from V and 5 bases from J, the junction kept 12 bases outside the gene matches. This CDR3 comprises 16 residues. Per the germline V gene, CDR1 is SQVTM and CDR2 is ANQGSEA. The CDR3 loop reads CSVDGSEREVGDTQYF. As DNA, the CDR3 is TGCAGCGTTGATGGGTCAGAGCGGGAGGTGGGAGATACGCAGTATTTT.

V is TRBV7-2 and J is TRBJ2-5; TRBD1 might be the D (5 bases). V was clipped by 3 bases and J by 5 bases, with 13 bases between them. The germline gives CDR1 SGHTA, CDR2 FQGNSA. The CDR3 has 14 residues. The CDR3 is CASSFSTWGETQYF. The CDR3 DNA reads TGTGCCAGCAGCTTCTCGACTTGGGGCGAGACCCAGTACTTC. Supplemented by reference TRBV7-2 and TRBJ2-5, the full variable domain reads GAGVSQSPSNKVTEKGKDVELRCDPISGHTALYWYRQSLGQGLEFLIYFQGNSAPDKSGLPSDRFSAERTGGSVSTLTIQRTQQEDSAVYLCASSFSTWGETQYFGPGTRLLVL.

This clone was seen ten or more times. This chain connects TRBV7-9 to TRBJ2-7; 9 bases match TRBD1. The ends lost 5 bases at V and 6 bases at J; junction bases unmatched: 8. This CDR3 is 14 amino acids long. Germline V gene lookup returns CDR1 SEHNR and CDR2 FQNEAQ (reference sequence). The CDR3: CASSTGQGSTEQYF. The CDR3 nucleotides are TGTGCCAGCAGCACGGGACAGGGTTCTACCGAGCAGTACTTC.